Reported below is one TCR beta chain. This entry comes from a study of blood T cell repertoires in COVID-19. Study background: Sites in the United States, Italy and Spain provided acute and convalescent COVID-19 samples.

In the study's own analysis: Amplification of reference gene primers was used by the study to estimate nucleated cell counts. Assay used: immunoSEQ multiplex PCR; TCRdb lists only in-frame clones, some missing. V and J calls and clone size are given by that table; D and trimming were obtained from the DNA. The table records 250,000 to 300,000 clones, 89% of them present only once. Germline CDR1 reads MGHRA; CDR2 reads YSYEKL. The V and J ends lost 0 bases and 6 bases respectively, with 8 bases between them. The CDR3 is 13 amino acids. One Seattle source followed patients from active infection through their disease course.

Sequencing was carried out using peripheral blood. This rearrangement joins TRBV4-1 to TRBJ1-2, with D possibly being TRBD1 (5 bases). The sequence was collected from a woman between 25 and 40 years old with COVID-19, enrolled during active disease. As DNA, the CDR3 is TGCGCCAGCAGCCAAGACAGGGTCAATGGCTACACCTTC. Translating gives CASSQDRVNGYTF.